What follows are 29 T cell receptor beta chains derived from one specimen sequenced in a study of blood T cell repertoires in COVID-19. Produced via immunoSEQ multiplex PCR; TCRdb's table is partial and in-frame only. The sample shows some 240,000 clones, approximately 83% of them seen only once. The specimen was PBMCs or T cells enriched from blood (not recorded which). Every receptor here comes from a middle-aged man who had recovered from COVID-19.

This chain links TRBV19 with TRBJ2-5; the match to TRBD1 covers 7 bases. The V gene end was trimmed by 6 bases and the J gene end by 2 bases; junction bases not matched to a gene: 3. The CDR3 consists of 13 residues. Germline V gene sequence: CDR1 LNHDA, CDR2 SQIVND (reference sequence). CDR3 region: CASSPGQQETQYF. The CDR3 DNA is TGTGCCAGTAGCCCGGGACAGCAAGAGACCCAGTACTTC. Based on the CDR3 plus reference TRBV19 and TRBJ2-5, the full variable domain is DGGITQSPKYLFRKEGQNVTLSCEQNLNHDAMYWYRQDPGQGLRLIYYSQIVNDFQKGDIAEGYSVSREKKESFPLTVTSAQKNPTAFYLCASSPGQQETQYFGPGTRLLVL.

This clone was counted only a few times. The V and J genes are TRBV4-2 and TRBJ2-7; TRBD2 matches at 9 bases. J gave up 0 bases and V 0 bases, and 3 bases lay outside the gene matches. CDR1 LGHNA and CDR2 YNFKEQ come from the germline V gene. This CDR3 contains 16 residues. In DNA form, the CDR3 reads TGTGCCAGCAGCCAAGATCATAGCGGGGGCTCCTACGAGCAGTACTTC. It encodes CASSQDHSGGSYEQYF.

This clone was seen only once. The chain joins TRBV19 to TRBJ1-6; the match to TRBD1 covers 7 bases. Germline CDR1 LNHDA, CDR2 SQIVND (reference sequence). After removal of 5 bases from V and 7 bases from J, the junction contained 8 bases not matched to a gene. The length of the CDR3 is 15 residues. The CDR3 spells CASSLTGTENSPLHF. In nucleotides, the CDR3 is TGTGCCAGTAGTTTGACCGGGACAGAGAATTCACCCCTCCACTTT.

This sequence joins TRBV29-1 and TRBJ2-7, with TRBD1 as a possible D gene (5 bases). This CDR3 has 13 amino acids. Germline assignment: CDR1 SQVTM and CDR2 ANQGSEA. Trimming cost V 4 bases and J 5 bases, with 15 bases left between them. CDR3 nucleotide sequence: TGCAGCGTTGGCTCTCCCAGGGATGACGAGCAGTACTTC. Encoded protein: CSVGSPRDDEQYF.

The gene calls are TRBV28 and TRBJ2-1; 9 bases agree with TRBD1. CDR3 length: 15 amino acids. Trimming at V came to 6 bases and at J to 2 bases, leaving 5 bases not matched to a gene. Germline CDR1 and CDR2: MDHEN and SYDVKM. The chain's CDR3 is CASRPQGATYNEQFF. CDR3 DNA: TGTGCCAGCAGACCACAGGGGGCTACCTACAATGAGCAGTTCTTC.

The chain carries TRBV11-2 and TRBJ2-7; the match to TRBD2 covers 7 bases. Germline V CDR1 and CDR2: SGHAT, FQNNGV. CDR3 size: 13 residues. The CDR3 region is CASSLGGNPGTLV. CDR3 in DNA: TGTGCCAGCAGCTTGGGAGGGAACCCCGGGACTTTAGTC.

The rearrangement joins TRBV7-9 to TRBJ1-4; 8 bases align to TRBD1. Trimming at V came to 7 bases and at J to 0 bases, leaving 13 bases not matched to a gene. Germline CDR1 reads SEHNR; CDR2 reads FQNEAQ (reference sequence). The CDR3 extends over 18 amino acids. CDR3 sequence reads: CASTFRTGSLSTNEKLFF. CDR3 in DNA: TGTGCCAGCACCTTTCGGACAGGGAGCTTATCAACTAATGAAAAACTGTTTTTT.

The CDR3 loop reads CACGRGYEQYF. The CDR3 region has the DNA TGTGCCTGCGGAAGAGGCTACGAGCAGTACTTC. The chain joins TRBV30 to TRBJ2-7; D not resolved. The CDR3 totals 11 residues. Looked up from germline, CDR1 is GTSNPN and CDR2 is SVGIG (reference sequence). The V and J ends lost 6 bases and 3 bases respectively, with 9 bases between them.

The chain joins TRBV7-2 to TRBJ1-4; 9 positions agree with TRBD1. The CDR3 sequence is 14 residues long. Germline loops: CDR1 SGHTA, CDR2 FQGNSA. J was trimmed by 6 bases and V by 3 bases; bases with no gene match: 2. This CDR3 is CASSLDRGHEKLFF. In DNA, the CDR3 is TGTGCCAGCAGCTTGGACAGGGGACATGAAAAACTGTTTTTT.

This chain links TRBV7-2 with TRBJ2-1; 9 positions agree with TRBD2. This CDR3 is 19 amino acids long. V was clipped by 1 base and J by 4 bases; unmatched bases: 14. Germline lookup yields CDR1 SGHTA and CDR2 FQGNSA. The CDR3 protein is CASSLGVTPGLAKYNEQFF. The CDR3 bases are TGTGCCAGCAGCTTAGGTGTTACCCCCGGACTAGCGAAGTACAATGAGCAGTTCTTC.

The rearrangement links TRBV9 to TRBJ1-3; 7 positions agree with TRBD1. The CDR3 loop spans 15 amino acids. The J segment lost 2 bases and the V segment lost 2 bases, leaving 4 bases of the junction unmatched. Germline assignment: CDR1 SGDLS and CDR2 YYNGEE. CDR3 amino acids: CASSVRTGTGNTIYF. CDR3 nucleotide sequence: TGTGCCAGCAGCGTTCGGACAGGAACTGGAAACACCATATATTTT.

The V call is TRBV27, the J call TRBJ2-1, with TRBD2 matching 8 bases. V was clipped by 6 bases and J by 9 bases; unmatched bases: 13. The CDR3 is 15 residues long. CDR1 and CDR2 (germline): MNHEY, SMNVEV (reference sequence). CDR3 coding DNA: TGTGCCAGCAGACTTAGCGGGGTCGCGGGCACTGAGCAGTTCTTC. It specifies CASRLSGVAGTEQFF.

CDR3 nucleotides: TGTGCCAGCAGCTCCGTGACCGGGACAGGGTCCTACGAGCAGTACTTC. It translates to CASSSVTGTGSYEQYF. The V and J genes are TRBV5-4 and TRBJ2-7, with 9 bases identical to TRBD1. V was clipped by 3 bases and J by 1 base; unmatched bases: 8. Germline loops: CDR1 SGHNT, CDR2 YYREEE (reference sequence). The length of the CDR3 is 16 residues.

The genes are TRBV12-5 and TRBJ2-1, with 7 positions matching TRBD2. Germline loops: CDR1 LGHNT, CDR2 FRNRAP. The CDR3 totals 14 residues. Trimming cost V 5 bases and J 7 bases; bases outside gene matches: 8. The CDR3: CASGRAGEVNEQFF. The DNA of the CDR3 is TGTGCTAGTGGTCGGGCGGGAGAGGTGAATGAGCAGTTCTTC. Full variable domain (rest looked up from reference TRBV12-5 and TRBJ2-1): DARVTQTPRHKVTEMGQEVTMRCQPILGHNTVFWYRQTMMQGLELLAYFRNRAPLDDSGMPKDRFSAEMPDATLATLKIQPSEPRDSAVYFCASGRAGEVNEQFFGPGTRLTVL.

The V and J genes are TRBV28 and TRBJ2-7; TRBD2 aligns across 7 bases. V trimming: 2 bases; J trimming: 6 bases; junction bases outside the gene matches: 7. This CDR3 region has 14 residues. Germline lookup yields CDR1 MDHEN and CDR2 SYDVKM. This CDR3 is CASSLGAGIGEQYF. The CDR3 DNA reads as TGTGCCAGCAGTTTAGGAGCGGGAATCGGCGAGCAGTACTTC.

The chain carries TRBV20-1 and TRBJ2-5; 7 bases agree with TRBD2. V dropped 3 bases and J dropped 5; count of bases not matched to a gene: 9. Germline V gives CDR1 DFQATT, CDR2 SNEGSKA (reference sequence). CDR3 length equals 14 residues. The CDR3, as DNA: TGCAGTGCTAGTGTGGCAGCGGGGAGGGAGACCCAGTACTTC. It encodes CSASVAAGRETQYF.

This CDR3 is CASSIDPQRRDTEAFF. DNA for the CDR3: TGTGCCAGTAGTATAGATCCTCAGCGGAGGGACACTGAAGCTTTCTTT. The gene calls are TRBV19 and TRBJ1-1, with unresolved D. The CDR3 runs 16 residues. Trimming stripped 0 bases from V and 3 bases from J, with 14 bases between. Germline-derived CDR1 and CDR2 are LNHDA and SQIVND (reference sequence). The full variable domain, completed using reference TRBV19 and TRBJ1-1, is DGGITQSPKYLFRKEGQNVTLSCEQNLNHDAMYWYRQDPGQGLRLIYYSQIVNDFQKGDIAEGYSVSREKKESFPLTVTSAQKNPTAFYLCASSIDPQRRDTEAFFGQGTRLTVV.

The chain couples TRBV7-9 to TRBJ2-6; D unresolved. CDR3 length: 14 amino acids. Trimming shortened V by 3 bases and J by 4 bases, and 7 bases separated the two germline ends. Germline V gene lookup returns CDR1 SEHNR and CDR2 FQNEAQ (reference sequence). The CDR3 protein is CASSLVRGANVLTF. The CDR3 coding sequence is TGTGCCAGCAGCTTGGTTCGGGGGGCCAACGTCCTGACTTTC.

This clone has only one observation. The chain employs TRBV6-2 or TRBV6-3 and TRBJ1-4, with D maybe TRBD1 (6 bases). Per the germline V gene, CDR1 is MNHEY and CDR2 is SVGEGT. The V end lost 5 bases, the J end lost 1 base, and 11 bases lay between the germline ends. CDR3 length: 15 residues. As DNA, the CDR3 is TGTGCCAGCAGTCACCGGACAGTAACTAATGAAAAACTGTTTTTT. Translating it yields CASSHRTVTNEKLFF.

The V call is TRBV5-1, the J call TRBJ2-5, with D tentatively TRBD2 (5 bases). V was shortened by 4 bases and J by 7 bases, with 23 bases between the two germline ends. The germline V gene encodes CDR1 SGHRS and CDR2 YFSETQ. The CDR3 sequence is 16 residues long. Written as DNA, the CDR3 is TGCGCCAGCAGCAATTTTCTAGCTTCAAACCTGGGGACCCAGTACTTC. Its translation is CASSNFLASNLGTQYF.

This clone was recorded only once. The V call is TRBV7-9, the J call TRBJ2-5, with 12 bases aligning to TRBD1. V gave up 2 bases and J gave up 6 bases; unmatched junction bases: 10. The length of the CDR3 is 17 residues. CDR1 SEHNR and CDR2 FQNEAQ come from the germline V gene (reference sequence). CDR3 sequence reads: CASSLRAGTGGAKTQYF. The CDR3 bases are TGTGCCAGCAGCTTACGCGCAGGGACAGGGGGCGCAAAGACCCAGTACTTC. Combining the CDR3 with reference TRBV7-9 and TRBJ2-5 gives the whole variable domain DTGVSQNPRHKITKRGQNVTFRCDPISEHNRLYWYRQTLGQGPEFLTYFQNEAQLEKSRLLSDRFSAERPKGSFSTLEIQRTEQGDSAMYLCASSLRAGTGGAKTQYFGPGTRLLVL.

The chain uses TRBV10-1 and TRBJ1-2; TRBD1 matches at 9 bases. The V segment lost 6 bases and the J segment 8 bases; nucleotides outside the gene matches: 10. Germline V gives CDR1 WNHNN, CDR2 SYGVQD (reference sequence). This CDR3 has 14 residues. In DNA form, the CDR3 reads TGCGCCAGCAGCCGGGACAGGGAATTTCGGGGCTACACCTTC. The encoded protein is CASSRDREFRGYTF.

This clone turned up a few times. V and J are TRBV6-2 or TRBV6-3 and TRBJ2-7, with 10 bases lining up with TRBD1. This CDR3 has 16 amino acids. Germline CDR1 reads MNHEY; CDR2 reads SVGEGT. Losses at the gene ends were 6 bases for V and 3 bases for J; bases not matched to a gene: 11. CDR3 in amino acids: CASSRKLRTGGYEQYF. The CDR3, as DNA: TGTGCCAGCAGCCGAAAACTACGGACAGGGGGCTACGAGCAGTACTTC.

V and J are TRBV6-1 and TRBJ1-3, with 7 bases that match TRBD1. With V trimmed by 2 bases and J by 4 bases, 8 bases remained unmatched. Germline V gene sequence: CDR1 MNHNS, CDR2 SASEGT. The CDR3 extends over 16 amino acids. The CDR3 DNA reads TGTGCCAGCAGTGAACGAACGGACAGGCCAGGAAACACCATATATTTT. This sequence encodes CASSERTDRPGNTIYF.

The chain employs TRBV10-3 and TRBJ1-4; D may be TRBD1 (5 bases). CDR1 is ENHRY, CDR2 SYGVKD, per germline. Trimming shortened V by 4 bases and J by 7 bases, and 10 bases separated the two germline ends. The CDR3 has 13 amino acids. The DNA for the CDR3 is TGTGCCATCAGTGGGGGCCCAGGTGAAAAACTGTTTTTT. It specifies CAISGGPGEKLFF.

The chain is built from TRBV27 and TRBJ1-3; D perhaps matches TRBD1 (6 bases). CDR1 is MNHEY, CDR2 SMNVEV, per germline (reference sequence). The CDR3 is 15 residues long. V lost 3 bases, J lost 3 bases, and 12 bases lay in between. The CDR3 protein is CASSLGGAGGNTIYF. Here the CDR3 DNA reads TGTGCCAGCAGTTTGGGGGGGGCAGGTGGAAACACCATATATTTT.

This chain's CDR3 is CASSQGGQGYGYTF. CDR3 bases: TGTGCCAGCAGCCAAGGGGGACAGGGATATGGCTACACCTTC. V gene TRBV3-1 (or the pseudogene TRBV3-2) combines with J gene TRBJ1-2; 9 bases agree with TRBD1. The CDR3 contains 14 residues. Trimming cost V 1 base and J 5 bases; bases outside gene matches: 2. Germline-derived CDR1 and CDR2 are LGHDT and YNNKEL (reference sequence).

V gene TRBV5-1 combines with J gene TRBJ1-6; 10 positions agree with TRBD1. CDR3 size: 15 residues. Trimming removed 4 bases from V and 9 bases from J; junction bases left unmatched: 7. Germline V gene lookup returns CDR1 SGHRS and CDR2 YFSETQ. Here the CDR3 reads CASSRDRGVSSPLHF. The CDR3 DNA follows: TGCGCCAGCAGCCGGGACAGGGGAGTTTCTTCACCCCTCCACTTT. Full variable domain (outside the CDR3, taken from reference TRBV5-1 and TRBJ1-6): KAGVTQTPRYLIKTRGQQVTLSCSPISGHRSVSWYQQTPGQGLQFLFEYFSETQRNKGNFPGRFSGRQFSNSRSEMNVSTLELGDSALYLCASSRDRGVSSPLHFGNGTRLTVT.

The CDR3 DNA reads TGTGCCACCAGTGGTAGACAGGGATACACCGGGGAGCTGTTTTTT. As protein: CATSGRQGYTGELFF. The chain combines TRBV24-1 with TRBJ2-2; 7 bases line up with TRBD1. This CDR3 region has 15 residues. CDR1 is KGHDR, CDR2 SFDVKD, per germline. After removal of 5 bases from V and 3 bases from J, the junction contained 5 bases not matched to a gene.